A selection of T cell receptor beta chains follows, all from one sample in a study of radiotherapy plus CTLA-4 blockade in lung cancer. Libraries were prepared by immunoSEQ multiplex PCR; TCRdb keeps only in-frame clonotypes and omits some of them. The profile covers 120,000 or so clones, with 78% appearing a single time and roughly 5% taken by the ten largest. Sequenced here: peripheral blood, sampled from a patient treated with radiotherapy plus ipilimumab. All receptors derive from a human donor with non-small cell lung cancer who had a partial response to radiotherapy plus ipilimumab. Each CDR3 is given with its conserved first and last residue. D genes are given only for firm matches. Some rows mark clone size as missing; the rest say once, few, many or name a class of expanded clone.

TRBJ1-2	-	TRBD1	TRBV2	CASSEAGTVYGYTF
TRBJ2-1	-	-	TRBV11-1	CASSLGFGSSGTEQFF
TRBJ1-2	few	-	TRBV6-5	CASSVREGQGGYTF
TRBJ2-5	-	TRBD2	TRBV9	CASSARGLEETQYF
TRBJ1-1	-	TRBD1	TRBV4-1	CASSQLDRVKNTEAFF
TRBJ2-1	few	TRBD2	TRBV19	CASSIQGLAGSRSYNEQFF
TRBJ2-1	-	TRBD2	TRBV28	CASNVRGVYNEQFF
TRBJ1-2	-	TRBD1	TRBV14	CASSQVDRGSNYGYTF
TRBJ1-1	-	-	TRBV6-1	CASSFRRGEAFF
TRBJ2-7	few	-	TRBV10-1	CASSDPDSGKTYEQYF
TRBJ1-1	-	-	TRBV6-6	CASRGDFETEAFF
TRBJ1-1	-	-	TRBV11-2	CASSLGGGNTEAFF
TRBJ2-1	-	-	TRBV5-1	CASRQGVSANEQFF
TRBJ2-2	-	-	TRBV7-6	CASSLAGVGRTGELFF
TRBJ2-1	-	TRBD2	TRBV7-3	CASSLWTSGYYNEQFF
TRBJ2-1	-	TRBD2	TRBV19	CASSSGTSGFYNEQFF
TRBJ1-3	few	-	TRBV6-6	CASRTDSGNTIYF
TRBJ2-2	-	-	TRBV7-8	CASSLRETGELFF
-	-	-	TRBV12-1	CASSFAWTAQPYEQYF
TRBJ1-1	-	TRBD1	TRBV6-5	CASTRTQGTERAFF
TRBJ1-1	-	TRBD1	TRBV6-5	CASSCSRQGTEAFF
TRBJ2-7	-	-	TRBV5-1	CASSFDRYEQYF
TRBJ2-2	-	-	TRBV9	CASSVGGGQGSAGELFF
TRBJ2-3	few	TRBD2	TRBV27	CASSLWVGGEGWDTQYF
TRBJ1-1	-	TRBD1	TRBV5-1	CASSQGQGAGEAFF
TRBJ2-1	-	TRBD2	TRBV7-9	CASSPGRSSYNEQFF
TRBJ1-4	-	-	TRBV18	CASSRDSNEKLFF
TRBJ2-1	-	TRBD2	TRBV5-1	CASSLGTSGRSGEQFF
TRBJ1-4	-	-	TRBV4-1	CASSQENIAGEKLFF
TRBJ2-1	-	-	TRBV7-9	CASSLVTGTYNEQFF
TRBJ2-3	-	TRBD2	TRBV6-5	CASTRGTNTDTQYF
TRBJ1-5	once	TRBD1	TRBV19	CAIPQRLTKDRVLRPQHF
TRBJ1-4	-	TRBD1	TRBV7-8	CASSLDRGEKLFF
TRBJ1-1	-	TRBD1	TRBV6-4	CASSDGDRGANTEAFF
TRBJ1-4	-	-	TRBV14	CASSQSRVKLFF
TRBJ2-7	-	-	TRBV6-1	CASSETRTGYEQYF
TRBJ2-3	few	-	TRBV7-2	CASSRFAADTQYF
TRBJ2-1	-	-	TRBV28	CASSFSYNEQFF
TRBJ1-5	-	TRBD1	TRBV19	CASSGTGGNQPQHF
TRBJ2-1	few	-	TRBV30	CAWSPAGEQFF
TRBJ2-3	-	-	TRBV27	CASSHGQYTDTQYF
TRBJ2-3	once	TRBD2	TRBV6-1	CASRTSGAGTDTQYF